The clone carrying this T cell receptor beta chain was seen only once. The antigen remains undetermined. Germline-derived CDR1 and CDR2 are MNHEY and SMNVEV (reference sequence). The length of the CDR3 is 17 residues. V dropped 2 bases and J dropped 5; count of bases not matched to a gene: 13. This specimen belongs to a study of vaccination and CD4 T cells after COVID-19. Overall study: Mild disease affected 8 or 9 convalescent patients and severe disease one, all SARS-CoV-2 positive by nasal swab PCR. The authors exposed cells to overlapping spike peptides derived from SARS-CoV-2, HCoV-NL63, HCoV-OC43 and HCoV-229E.

The treatment here: approximately nine-day PBMC culture with coronavirus spike peptide pools or control peptides (ViraFEST assay). CD4+ T cells that had been cultured provided DNA sequenced with the Oncomine TCR Beta short-read assay. After culture, CD4+ T cells served as the source for genomic DNA extraction. In TCRdb, the PCR reads were re-called with MiXCR into one record per CDR3 protein. The sample carries around 19,000 distinct CDR3 sequences, 50% to 70% recorded once. General study results and limits: Convalescent patients were relatively few, and early post-infection timepoints were missing.

The starting material was CD4+ T cells from blood, cultured in vitro, obtained after SARS-CoV-2 vaccination. The clonotype comes from a human donor who had recovered from COVID-19. The rearrangement uses TRBV27 and TRBJ2-3, with 7 bases identical to TRBD2. The CDR3 DNA sequence: TGTGCCAGCAGTTTACCCCTTGGGGCGGGAGTGAAAGATACGCAGTATTTT. Amino acids: CASSLPLGAGVKDTQYF.